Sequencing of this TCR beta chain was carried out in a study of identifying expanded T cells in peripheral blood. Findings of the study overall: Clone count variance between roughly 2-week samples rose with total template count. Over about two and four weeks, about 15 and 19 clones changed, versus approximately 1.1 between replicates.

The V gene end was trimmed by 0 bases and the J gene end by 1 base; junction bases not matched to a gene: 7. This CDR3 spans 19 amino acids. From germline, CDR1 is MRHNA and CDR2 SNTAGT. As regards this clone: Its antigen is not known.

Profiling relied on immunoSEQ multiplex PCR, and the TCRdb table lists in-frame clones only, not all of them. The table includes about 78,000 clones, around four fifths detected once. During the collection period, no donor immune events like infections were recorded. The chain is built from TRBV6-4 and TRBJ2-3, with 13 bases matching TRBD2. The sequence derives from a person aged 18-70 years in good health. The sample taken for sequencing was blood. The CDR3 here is CASSDSPLAGGTGTDTQYF. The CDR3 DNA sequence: TGTGCCAGCAGTGACTCCCCACTAGCGGGAGGGACGGGCACAGATACGCAGTATTTT.